The rows below give T cell receptor beta chains drawn from one sample of a study of CD8+ T cells in alopecia areata. The assay was immunoSEQ multiplex PCR, and TCRdb's table has in-frame clones only and misses some. This table has 150,000 to 200,000 clones, around 60% appearing once. The specimen comprised CD4+ T cells sorted from blood, sampled between weeks 47 and 50, from a patient treated with tofacitinib. The receptors derive from a human donor with alopecia areata. The CDR3 runs from the conserved cysteine through the conserved F or W. The order of the fields is D gene, clone size, V gene, J gene, CDR3 DNA, CDR3 protein. A D gene is named only where the DNA matches it firmly. Only some rows state a clone size, as once, few, many or a class for expanded clones.

>.|.|TRBV7-9|TRBJ2-1
TGTGCCAGCAGCGAATCTCCGGGACAACGAAATGAGCAGTTCTTC
CASSESPGQRNEQFF
>TRBD1|.|TRBV9|TRBJ2-5
TGTGCCAGCAGCGCTATGGACAGGGCGAGGACCCAGTACTTC
CASSAMDRARTQYF
>.|few|TRBV13|TRBJ2-7
TGTGCCAGCAGCTTCTGGGGGGTAGGCGAGCAGTACTTC
CASSFWGVGEQYF
>.|.|TRBV15|TRBJ2-7
TGTGCCACCCGGGACAACGCCTACGAGCAGTACTTC
CATRDNAYEQYF
>.|once|TRBV29-1|TRBJ1-1
TGCAGCGCCCGTATGACCACTGAAGCTTTCTTT
CSARMTTEAFF
>TRBD1|.|TRBV2|TRBJ1-2
TGTGCCAGCAGGAATGACAGGGAACGCGGCTACACCTTC
CASRNDRERGYTF
>.|.|TRBV18|TRBJ2-3
TGTGCCAGCTCACCACAAGGCACTCTGCTGGATACGCAGTATTTT
CASSPQGTLLDTQYF
>.|.|TRBV10-3|TRBJ1-2
TGTGCCATCGGGCAGAACAGGGAAACGGGCTACACCTTC
CAIGQNRETGYTF
>TRBD1|.|TRBV7-6|TRBJ2-7
TGTGCCAGCAGCCTCGCGCGGAGCACCGGGACAGGGAGATACGAGCAGTACTTC
CASSLARSTGTGRYEQYF
>.|few|TRBV7-2|TRBJ1-1
TGTGCCAGCAGCTTAGCGGTGGGAGGCACTGAAGCTTTCTTT
CASSLAVGGTEAFF
>.|.|TRBV7-9|TRBJ1-2
TGTGCCAGCAGCTTATCCTTCGGCCAAACCTTC
CASSLSFGQTF
>TRBD1|.|TRBV5-4|TRBJ2-3
TGTGCCAGCAGCATGGCGGACAGGGGTGGGGGAGATACGCAGTATTTT
CASSMADRGGGDTQYF
>.|.|TRBV9|TRBJ1-1
TGTGCCAGCAGCATGGAGGGTCGGAACACTGAAGCTTTCTTT
CASSMEGRNTEAFF
>.|.|TRBV18|TRBJ2-7
TGTGCCAGCTCACCGACCGGCAACTACGAGCAGTACTTC
CASSPTGNYEQYF
>.|.|TRBV10-3|TRBJ1-4
TGTGCCATCAGTGGCGACAGGCTCGGTGAAAAACTGTTTTTT
CAISGDRLGEKLFF
>.|.|TRBV18|TRBJ2-6
TGTGCCAGCTCACCATCCCTGCACTGGGAAGCTTCTGGGGCCAACGTCCTGACTTTC
CASSPSLHWEASGANVLTF
>.|few|TRBV13|TRBJ1-6
TGTGCCAGCAGCCTCTCGGGGATCACCTATAATTCACCCCTCCACTTT
CASSLSGITYNSPLHF
>TRBD1|.|TRBV30|TRBJ1-1
TGTGCCTGGAAGCAGGGGGTGAACACTGAAGCTTTCTTT
CAWKQGVNTEAFF
>TRBD1|few|TRBV6-5|TRBJ1-6
TGTGCCAGCAGTGAACAGGGGGCAGGGGGACCCCTCCACTTT
CASSEQGAGGPLHF
>TRBD1|once|TRBV30|TRBJ1-2
TGTGCCTGGAGTAGCAGGGGGAACTATGGCTACACCTTC
CAWSSRGNYGYTF
>.|.|TRBV7-6|TRBJ1-6
TGTGCCAGCAGCTTGGGCGGCGGATCACCCCTCCACTTT
CASSLGGGSPLHF
>TRBD1|.|TRBV29-1|TRBJ1-2
TGCAGCGCCCGACAGGGAGGTGGCTACACCTTC
CSARQGGGYTF
>.|.|TRBV27|TRBJ2-3
TGTGCCAGCAGCCAACGACAGGGCACAGATACGCAGTATTTT
CASSQRQGTDTQYF
>.|.|TRBV7-9|TRBJ2-5
TGTGCCAGCAGCAACCAAGAGACCCAGTACTTC
CASSNQETQYF
>TRBD2|.|TRBV30|TRBJ2-3
TGTGCCTGGAGCGGGGGGGCGATCGATACGCAGTATTTT
CAWSGGAIDTQYF